Following are 6 T cell receptor beta chains from one sample sequenced in a study of T cells after yellow fever vaccination. From the 5' RACE reads, TCRdb called clonotypes with MiXCR, one entry per CDR3 protein. The sample records just over 250,000 distinct CDR3 sequences, over 4.5% being singletons. Here the sequenced sample was CD4+ T cells sorted from PBMCs, taken on the day of the yellow fever booster vaccination. These receptors were obtained from a man aged 18 to 29 who received the YFV17D yellow fever vaccine.

This clonotype occurred a few times. The J gene is TRBJ2-7, the V gene TRBV6-2 or TRBV6-3, with D uncertain. This CDR3 comprises 13 residues. V gave up 7 bases and J gave up 3 bases, with 13 bases separating them. The germline gives CDR1 MNHEY, CDR2 SVGEGT. The chain's CDR3 is CASIESGYYEQYF. The CDR3 bases are TGTGCCAGCATTGAATCCGGATACTACGAGCAGTACTTC.

The rearrangement uses TRBV7-2 and TRBJ2-1; 13 nucleotides align to TRBD2. V was pared by 1 base and J by 1 base, with 7 bases of the junction left unmatched. CDR1 is SGHTA, CDR2 FQGNSA, per germline. The CDR3 extends over 19 amino acids. The DNA of the CDR3 is TGTGCCAGCAGCTTAGGCGCCGGGACTAGCGGGGTGTCCTACAATGAGCAGTTCTTC. It specifies CASSLGAGTSGVSYNEQFF.

This clonotype occurred a few times. The chain couples TRBV5-6 to TRBJ2-5, with 10 nucleotides matching TRBD1. Germline loops: CDR1 SGHDT, CDR2 YYEEEE. The junction had 2 bases not matched to a gene; V was cut back by 2 bases and J by 1 base. CDR3 length equals 15 residues. CDR3 in amino acids: CASSFRTGGQETQYF. The CDR3 DNA is TGTGCCAGCAGCTTCCGGACAGGGGGCCAAGAGACCCAGTACTTC.

The chain links TRBV20-1 to TRBJ1-5; perhaps TRBD1 as D (5 bases). Germline V gene data show CDR1 as DFQATT and CDR2 as SNEGSKA (reference sequence). The CDR3 loop spans 13 amino acids. V was shortened by 3 bases and J by 2 bases, with 8 bases between the two germline ends. CDR3 in DNA: TGCAGTGCTAGGGTGGGGGGCAATCAGCCCCAGCATTTT. Translating it yields CSARVGGNQPQHF.

The V call is TRBV9, the J call TRBJ1-4; no clear D. Between the trimmed V and J ends, which lost 1 base and 7 bases, there was a span of 8 bases. Germline lookup yields CDR1 SGDLS and CDR2 YYNGEE. CDR3 length equals 13 residues. CDR3 loop: CASSVKPAEKLFF. DNA of the CDR3: TGTGCCAGCAGCGTAAAGCCAGCTGAAAAACTGTTTTTT.

This clonotype was detected ten times or more. The chain employs TRBV6-5 and TRBJ2-1; no definite D call. V gave up 5 bases and J gave up 2 bases, with 16 bases separating them. In germline, CDR1 is MNHEY, CDR2 SVGAGI. The CDR3 runs to 16 residues. CDR3 nucleotides: TGTGCCAGCAGTGGCCGTGAGCAGCTAGCCTACAATGAGCAGTTCTTC. Its protein product is CASSGREQLAYNEQFF.